This T cell receptor (beta chain) was sequenced for a study of STAT5B mutations in CD4+ large granular lymphocyte leukemia. General study points: Patient CD4-sorted repertoires stayed more clonal than healthy ones after leukemic-clone removal. 8/27 top patient clones versus 2/35 control clones were TRBV06-family. Higher CD4+ than CD8+ T-LGLL clonality might reflect small sample size.

Buffy coats from healthy blood donors served as controls. Method: immunoSEQ multiplex PCR; TCRdb's copy keeps in-frame clones and lacks some. The data contain roughly 21,000 clones, roughly three quarters of them singletons. V lost 5 bases and J lost 7; bases outside the gene matches: 6. Germline V gene lookup returns CDR1 MDHEN and CDR2 SYDVKM. The CDR3 totals 14 residues. As regards this clone: Its specificity is unknown.

The sequenced sample was CD4+ T cells from blood buffy coats. The receptor was derived from a human donor in good health. The chain joins TRBV28 to TRBJ1-5; TRBD1 matches at 9 bases. The CDR3 spells CASSPWTGEQPQHF. In DNA, the CDR3 is TGTGCCAGCAGTCCCTGGACAGGGGAACAGCCCCAGCATTTT.